Each of the 23 T cell receptor beta chains below was sequenced from the same sample in a study of cytomegalovirus exposure and HLA in healthy donors. With 60 Vbeta and 13 Jbeta primers, the PCR was carried out. Measured with immunoSEQ multiplex PCR; TCRdb has only the in-frame clones, and not every one. Seen here are 150,000 or so clones, roughly 74% observed once, and the top ten hold approximately 2.6%. The sample comprised PBMCs. The receptors shown here come from a man younger than 35 in good health and CMV-seronegative.

The chain employs TRBV5-1 and TRBJ2-2; 7 bases line up with TRBD2. Germline CDR1 is SGHRS and CDR2 is YFSETQ. Trimming took 0 bases from V and 3 from J; bases not matched to a gene: 17. The CDR3 length is 20 residues. Here the CDR3 reads CASSLDFNLAGDVDTGELFF. The CDR3, as DNA: TGCGCCAGCAGCTTGGACTTTAATTTGGCGGGGGATGTTGACACCGGGGAGCTGTTTTTT.

The chain uses TRBV18 and TRBJ1-6; D ambiguous. CDR3 length: 15 amino acids. The germline V gene encodes CDR1 KGHSH and CDR2 LQKENI. The CDR3 DNA sequence: TGTGCAAGTGGAAGGGAGAGCTCCTATAATTCACCCCTCCACTTT. Amino acid sequence: CASGRESSYNSPLHF.

In regard to this clone: Additional DNA sequences in this sample encode the identical CDR3. The J gene is TRBJ2-7, the V gene TRBV19; D is uncertain. Germline CDR1 reads LNHDA; CDR2 reads SQIVND (reference sequence). The CDR3 consists of 16 residues. V was pared by 3 bases and J by 4 bases, with 19 bases between. This chain's CDR3 is CASSILEQKAAYEQYF. The CDR3 DNA sequence: TGTGCCAGTAGTATTTTGGAGCAGAAGGCGGCATACGAGCAGTACTTC.

The chain links TRBV2 to TRBJ1-5; tentative D call: TRBD1 (6 bases). CDR3 length: 16 amino acids. In germline, CDR1 is SNHLY, CDR2 FYNNEI. The ends were cut back, 4 bases at V and 1 base at J, with 14 bases in the middle. The chain's CDR3 is CASSVDRHRSNQPQHF. The CDR3 bases are TGTGCCAGCAGTGTAGACAGGCACCGGAGCAATCAGCCCCAGCATTTT.

This chain connects TRBV2 to TRBJ1-2, with 9 bases matching TRBD1. CDR1 is SNHLY, CDR2 FYNNEI, per germline. The CDR3 is made up of 15 amino acids. V dropped 7 bases and J dropped 1; count of bases not matched to a gene: 7. CDR3 sequence: CASTPQGASNYGYTF. In nucleotides, the CDR3 is TGTGCCAGCACTCCACAGGGGGCAAGTAACTATGGCTACACCTTC.

In this sample, this clone turned up a few times. This chain links TRBV5-1 with TRBJ1-1; 7 bases agree with TRBD1. In germline, CDR1 is SGHRS, CDR2 YFSETQ. CDR3 length: 14 amino acids. Germline trimming cut 3 bases from V and 3 bases from J; bases unmatched to any gene: 5. CDR3 in amino acids: CASSWGQSYTEAFF. CDR3 DNA sequence: TGCGCCAGCAGCTGGGGACAGTCGTACACTGAAGCTTTCTTT.

The chain is built from TRBV30 and TRBJ1-3; unclear D gene. CDR1 and CDR2 from the germline V gene are GTSNPN and SVGIG (reference sequence). The CDR3 covers 17 residues. Trimming took 1 base from V and 0 from J, leaving 16 bases between them. As DNA, the CDR3 is TGTGCCTGGAGTGGATATCAAGACTTCAGCTCTGGAAACACCATATATTTT. It translates to CAWSGYQDFSSGNTIYF.

Turning to this clone: This CDR3 is also generated by other DNA sequences in the sample. The chain combines TRBV28 with TRBJ1-4; D call uncertain. CDR1 and CDR2 from the germline V gene are MDHEN and SYDVKM. The CDR3 is 15 residues long. The germline V and J ends were trimmed by 3 bases and 0 bases, with 8 bases remaining between them. CDR3 loop: CASSLAGSTNEKLFF. CDR3 nucleotide sequence: TGTGCCAGCAGTTTGGCAGGTTCAACTAATGAAAAACTGTTTTTT.

The V call is TRBV5-1, the J call TRBJ1-6; TRBD1 might be the D (6 bases). The V end was cut by 0 bases, the J end by 0 bases, with 10 bases between. Germline-derived CDR1 and CDR2 are SGHRS and YFSETQ. This CDR3 has 17 amino acids. CDR3 protein: CASSLEGGLSYNSPLHF. The CDR3 DNA reads as TGCGCCAGCAGCTTGGAAGGGGGTCTCTCCTATAATTCACCCCTCCACTTT.

This clone has a handful of counts. The genes are TRBV6-1 and TRBJ2-5; tentative D call: TRBD1 (5 bases). Trimming removed 2 bases from V and 5 bases from J, with 12 bases in between. This CDR3 is built from 14 residues. CDR1 and CDR2 (germline): MNHNS, SASEGT. The CDR3 here is CASSEFQGLETQYF. CDR3 bases: TGTGCCAGCAGTGAATTTCAGGGTCTGGAGACCCAGTACTTC.

The chain employs TRBV7-2 and TRBJ2-2, with TRBD1 as a possible D gene (5 bases). Trimming left V 7 bases short and J 6 bases short, with 15 bases between. Per the germline V gene, CDR1 is SGHTA and CDR2 is FQGNSA. This CDR3 is 14 amino acids long. This chain's CDR3 is CASTHVGLAGELFF. The CDR3 DNA reads as TGTGCCAGCACTCATGTGGGGCTCGCCGGGGAGCTGTTTTTT.

V and J are TRBV6-4 and TRBJ2-2, with 8 bases fitting TRBD1. V lost 6 bases and J lost 6; bases outside the gene matches: 9. Germline V CDR1 and CDR2: MRHNA, SNTAGT. The CDR3 is 15 residues long. The CDR3 here is CASSARTGPPGELFF. As DNA, the CDR3 is TGTGCCAGCAGCGCCAGGACAGGGCCCCCCGGGGAGCTGTTTTTT.

V is TRBV13 and J is TRBJ2-3, with D perhaps matching TRBD2 (5 bases). V lost 8 bases and J lost 6, with 15 bases in between. Germline V gene lookup returns CDR1 PRHDT and CDR2 FYEKMQ (reference sequence). This CDR3 is 13 amino acids long. CDR3 DNA sequence: TGTGCCAGCCAATCGGCTAGCCACGATACGCAGTATTTT. Translation: CASQSASHDTQYF.

This clone showed up just a few times. The chain combines TRBV7-2 with TRBJ2-1; 12 bases agree with TRBD2. The CDR3 contains 18 residues. V was pared by 6 bases and J by 0 bases, with 9 bases of the junction left unmatched. Germline assignment: CDR1 SGHTA and CDR2 FQGNSA. The CDR3 sequence: CASRPGLAGYDSYNEQFF. CDR3 in DNA: TGTGCCAGCAGACCCGGACTAGCGGGGTATGACTCCTACAATGAGCAGTTCTTC.

The sample holds one count of this clone. This rearrangement joins TRBV28 to TRBJ1-6; D is undetermined. This CDR3 is built from 14 residues. Trimming removed 10 bases at V and 5 bases at J, with 15 bases between. Germline V gives CDR1 MDHEN, CDR2 SYDVKM. CDR3 DNA: TGTGCCATCGAGGTTGCTCGGGATAATTCACCCCTCCACTTT. Its protein product is CAIEVARDNSPLHF.

The chain uses TRBV6-1 and TRBJ1-1; D might be TRBD1 (5 bases). With 2 bases removed from V and 0 bases from J, the gap between germline ends came to 19 bases. CDR1 MNHNS and CDR2 SASEGT come from the germline V gene. The CDR3 covers 18 residues. CDR3 amino acids: CASSEKGLGPLMNTEAFF. In DNA form, the CDR3 reads TGTGCCAGCAGTGAAAAGGGGCTAGGTCCTCTCATGAACACTGAAGCTTTCTTT.

The V call is TRBV6-5, the J call TRBJ2-5; D uncertain. Trimming removed 2 bases from V and 5 bases from J, with 9 bases in between. This CDR3 is 13 amino acids long. The germline V gene encodes CDR1 MNHEY and CDR2 SVGAGI. The CDR3 is CASSYASGETQYF. The CDR3 DNA follows: TGTGCCAGCAGTTACGCCTCCGGGGAGACCCAGTACTTC.

This chain uses TRBV21-1 with TRBJ2-7; TRBD2, the table's D call, was not compared with the DNA. TRBV21-1 is labeled a pseudogene. The CDR3 sequence is 13 residues long. CDR3 DNA: TGTGCCAGCAGCGCTGAGGGAATCTACGAGCAGTACGTC. It specifies CASSAEGIYEQYV.

The V call is TRBV9, the J call TRBJ2-3, with 7 bases lining up with TRBD2. Looked up from germline, CDR1 is SGDLS and CDR2 is YYNGEE. J was trimmed by 0 bases and V by 4 bases; bases with no gene match: 8. The CDR3 has 16 residues. The CDR3 reads CASSTMGGVSTDTQYF. The CDR3 nucleotides read TGTGCCAGCAGCACAATGGGGGGGGTGAGCACAGATACGCAGTATTTT.

V gene TRBV7-2 combines with J gene TRBJ1-2; D unresolved. The germline V and J ends were trimmed by 3 bases and 8 bases, with 13 bases remaining between them. Germline values: CDR1 SGHTA, CDR2 FQGNSA. The CDR3 sequence is 13 residues long. CDR3 sequence (DNA): TGTGCCAGCAGCTTTTCTACCGCTAGCGGCTACACCTTC. This gives the protein CASSFSTASGYTF.

This chain connects TRBV29-1 to TRBJ2-1; D is unresolved. V lost 0 bases and J 7 bases, leaving 7 bases between the germline ends. The germline V gene has CDR1 SQVTM and CDR2 ANQGSEA. The CDR3 has 12 amino acids. The CDR3 loop reads CSVEESWNEQFF. CDR3 in DNA: TGCAGCGTTGAAGAGAGCTGGAATGAGCAGTTCTTC.

The J gene is TRBJ1-2, the V gene TRBV6-5; unclear D gene. The CDR3 loop spans 12 amino acids. Germline CDR1 is MNHEY and CDR2 is SVGAGI. V was cut by 5 bases and J by 8 bases, with 12 bases left in between. CDR3 loop: CASSEPRRGYTF. The DNA of the CDR3 is TGTGCCAGCAGTGAGCCCCGGAGGGGCTACACCTTC.

This clone was seen only once. The chain uses TRBV2 and TRBJ2-5; 11 bases align to TRBD2. The J call may not be correct, given that the DNA end is closer to TRBJ2-7. CDR1 and CDR2 (germline): SNHLY, FYNNEI. The CDR3 contains 16 residues. The CDR3 sequence: CASNGLAGENSYEQYF. The CDR3 bases are TGTGCCAGCAACGGACTAGCGGGCGAAAACTCCTACGAGCAGTACTTC.